The clone carrying this TCR beta chain has ten or more counts. As yet, its antigen is unknown. CDR3 length: 14 amino acids. V lost 4 bases, J lost 6 bases, and 6 bases stayed unmatched. CDR1 is MDHEN and CDR2 is SYDVKM in the germline V gene. The sample comes from a study of response to subunit inactivated influenza vaccine. Points from the study as a whole: Few additional T cells are recruited per seasonal influenza vaccination, authors suggested.

TCRdb reanalysed the RT-PCR reads using MiXCR and keeps one entry per CDR3 protein. The profile shows more than 450,000 distinct CDR3 sequences, about 10% of them singletons. The input for sequencing was PBMCs from blood, taken on the day of vaccination. The chain combines TRBV28 with TRBJ2-1; TRBD2 matches at 7 bases. This TCR was sampled from a man in his fifties who received an inactivated influenza vaccine. The CDR3 nucleotides read TGTGCCAGCAGTTCGGGACTACAGACCAATGAGCAGTTCTTC. Its protein is CASSSGLQTNEQFF.